This is a list of T cell receptor beta chains from one sample in a study of beta chain features in type 1 diabetes. Assay: immunoSEQ multiplex PCR; the TCRdb copy retains only in-frame clones and omits some. The sample shows about 340,000 clones, approximately 12% of them seen only once. The sequenced material came from naive CD4+ T cells from blood. The source is a woman aged 18-29 years with type 1 diabetes. CDR3s include the opening cysteine and the closing phenylalanine or tryptophan. A D gene is named only where the DNA matches it firmly. Part of the rows lack a size; the others show once, few, many or a class for expanded clones.

d_call	j_call	v_call	clone_size	cdr3_nt	cdr3_aa
-	TRBJ1-1	TRBV25-1	few	TGTGCCAGCAGTGAAGGACTCCCGAACACTGAAGCTTTCTTT	CASSEGLPNTEAFF
TRBD1	TRBJ2-5	TRBV5-6	-	TGTGCCAGCAGCCCAAGACCCGGGACAGCTAAAGAGACCCAGTACTTC	CASSPRPGTAKETQYF
TRBD2	TRBJ2-5	TRBV6-5	few	TGTGCCAGCACCCGACTAGCGGGAGTTGGGGAGACCCAGTACTTC	CASTRLAGVGETQYF
-	TRBJ2-3	TRBV30	few	TGTGCCTTAATAGAGGTTCTCACAGATACGCAGTATTTT	CALIEVLTDTQYF
-	TRBJ2-2	TRBV28	few	TGTGCCAGCAGCCCTGACCGGGCGAACACCGGGGAGCTGTTTTTT	CASSPDRANTGELFF
-	TRBJ1-1	TRBV5-1	-	TGCGCCAGCAGCCCGGCTAGGGGGACGGCGAACACTGAAGCTTTCTTT	CASSPARGTANTEAFF
TRBD1	TRBJ2-5	TRBV11-2	few	TGTGCCACGTCACCTGGACAGGGGAACAAAGAGACCCAGTACTTC	CATSPGQGNKETQYF
-	TRBJ1-2	TRBV19	few	TGTGCCAGTATACGGGGAGGTGACTATGGCTACACCTTC	CASIRGGDYGYTF
-	TRBJ2-3	TRBV7-2	few	TGTGCCAGCAGCTTAGGAGGCAGGGCAAGCACAGATACGCAGTATTTT	CASSLGGRASTDTQYF
TRBD1	TRBJ1-2	TRBV7-2	-	TGTGCCAGCAGCATGAGGATCCGGGACAGGGCGACCGGCTACACCTTC	CASSMRIRDRATGYTF
TRBD2	TRBJ2-3	TRBV11-2	few	TGTGCCAGCAGCTCCCGTACTAGCGGGGCTATTGATACGCAGTATTTT	CASSSRTSGAIDTQYF
-	TRBJ1-1	TRBV19	few	TGTGCCAGTAGTAAGGGGGTCCGGAACACTGAAGCTTTCTTT	CASSKGVRNTEAFF
TRBD2	TRBJ2-5	TRBV29-1	-	TGCAGCGTTGGACTAGCGGTCCAAGAGACCCAGTACTTC	CSVGLAVQETQYF
TRBD1	TRBJ1-1	TRBV18	-	TGTGCCAGCTCACCACAGGGGGCGATCACTGAAGCTTTCTTT	CASSPQGAITEAFF
-	TRBJ2-1	TRBV7-2	-	TGTGCCAGCAGCTTACTAGGCTCCTACAATGAGCAGTTCTTC	CASSLLGSYNEQFF